This section outlines one TCR beta chain sequence together with its context. Its target is unknown. These data come from a study of OX40 agonist ivuxolimab in advanced cancers. For the study at large: Ivuxolimab was delivered to patients intravenously every 2 weeks at doses spanning 0.01 to 10 mg/kg. Patients in dose escalation had liver, melanoma, kidney or head and neck cancers.

Findings of the study overall: Among T cells, CD8+ cells averaged more expanded clones than CD4+ cells.

TCRdb keeps only in-frame clones here, not all; method: immunoSEQ multiplex PCR. Here the sample spans roughly 10,000 clones, over 65% being singletons. The CDR3 is 18 amino acids. Germline CDR1 WNHNN, CDR2 SYGVQD (reference sequence). The ends lost 11 bases at V and 4 bases at J; junction bases unmatched: 22. Specimen: CD4+ or CD8+ T cells sorted from blood, collected in a trial of the OX40 agonist ivuxolimab. The receptor comes from an adult with an advanced solid tumor such as melanoma, head and neck, liver or kidney cancer. The chain employs TRBV10-1 and TRBJ2-2; 7 positions agree with TRBD1. The CDR3 region has the DNA TGCGCCCGACCCCTGAAGTTAAGGGGGCAAGGGGGCACCGGGGAGCTGTTTTTT. Protein sequence: CARPLKLRGQGGTGELFF.